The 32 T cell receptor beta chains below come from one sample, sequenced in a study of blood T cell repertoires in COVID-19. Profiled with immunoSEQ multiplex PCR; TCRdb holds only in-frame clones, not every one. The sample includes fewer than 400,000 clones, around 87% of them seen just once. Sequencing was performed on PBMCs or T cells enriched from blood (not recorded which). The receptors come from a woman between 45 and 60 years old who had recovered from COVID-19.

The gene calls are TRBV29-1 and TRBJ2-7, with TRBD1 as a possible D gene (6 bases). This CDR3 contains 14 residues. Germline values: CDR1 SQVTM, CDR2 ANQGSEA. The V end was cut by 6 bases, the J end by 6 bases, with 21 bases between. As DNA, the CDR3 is TGCAGCGTCCGACCTCAGACAGGAATAGCCGAGCAGTACTTC. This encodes CSVRPQTGIAEQYF.

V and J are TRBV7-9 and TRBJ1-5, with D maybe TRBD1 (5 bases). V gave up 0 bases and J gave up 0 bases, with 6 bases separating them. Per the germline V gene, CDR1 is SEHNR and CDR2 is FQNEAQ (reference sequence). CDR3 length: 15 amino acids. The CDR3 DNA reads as TGTGCCAGCAGCTTAGCGCAGGGTAGCAATCAGCCCCAGCATTTT. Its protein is CASSLAQGSNQPQHF.

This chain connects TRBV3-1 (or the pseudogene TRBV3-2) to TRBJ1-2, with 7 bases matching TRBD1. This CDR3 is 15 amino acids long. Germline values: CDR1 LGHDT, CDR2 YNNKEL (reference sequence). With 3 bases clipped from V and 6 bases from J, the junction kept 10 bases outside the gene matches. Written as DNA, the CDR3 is TGTGCCAGCAGCCACGGACAGGTGAAGTTACATGGCTACACCTTC. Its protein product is CASSHGQVKLHGYTF.

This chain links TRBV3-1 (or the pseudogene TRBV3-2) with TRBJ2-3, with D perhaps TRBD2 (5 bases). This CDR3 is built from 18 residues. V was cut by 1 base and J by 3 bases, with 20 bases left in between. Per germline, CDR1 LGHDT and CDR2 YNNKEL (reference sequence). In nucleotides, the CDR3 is TGTGCCAGCAGCCAAGTAGCTAGGACTCTGAGTCTGACAGATACGCAGTATTTT. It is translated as CASSQVARTLSLTDTQYF.

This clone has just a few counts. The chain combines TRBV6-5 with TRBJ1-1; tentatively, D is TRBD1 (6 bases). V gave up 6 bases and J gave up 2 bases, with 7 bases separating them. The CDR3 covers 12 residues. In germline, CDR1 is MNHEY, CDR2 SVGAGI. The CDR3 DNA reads TGTGCCAGCAGGGACAGAAACACTGAAGCTTTCTTT. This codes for CASRDRNTEAFF.

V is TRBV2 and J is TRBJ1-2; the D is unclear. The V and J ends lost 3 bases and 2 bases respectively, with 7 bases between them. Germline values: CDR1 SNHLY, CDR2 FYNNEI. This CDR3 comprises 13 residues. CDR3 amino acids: CASSDTQNYGYTF. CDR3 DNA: TGTGCCAGCAGTGACACACAAAACTATGGCTACACCTTC.

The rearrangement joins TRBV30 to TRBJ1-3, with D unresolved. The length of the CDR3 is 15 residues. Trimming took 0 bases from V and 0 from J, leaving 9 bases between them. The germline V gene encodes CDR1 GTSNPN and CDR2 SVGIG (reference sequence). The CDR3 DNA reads TGTGCCTGGAGTGTACGAGAGCTCTCTGGAAACACCATATATTTT. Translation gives CAWSVRELSGNTIYF.

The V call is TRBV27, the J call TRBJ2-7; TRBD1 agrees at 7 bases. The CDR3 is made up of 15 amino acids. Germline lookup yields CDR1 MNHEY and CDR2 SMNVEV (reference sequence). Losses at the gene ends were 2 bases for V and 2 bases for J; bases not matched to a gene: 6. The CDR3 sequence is CASSLRRQGAYEQYF. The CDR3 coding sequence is TGTGCCAGCAGTTTAAGGCGGCAGGGGGCCTACGAGCAGTACTTC.

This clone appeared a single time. The CDR3 DNA follows: TGTGCCAGCAGCTTAGGACAGGGAACAACTAATGAAAAACTGTTTTTT. This gives the protein CASSLGQGTTNEKLFF. The rearrangement links TRBV11-2 to TRBJ1-4, with TRBD1 matching 7 bases. V shed 1 base, J shed 0 bases, and the junction held 2 bases outside the gene matches. Germline V gives CDR1 SGHAT, CDR2 FQNNGV. This CDR3 region has 16 residues.

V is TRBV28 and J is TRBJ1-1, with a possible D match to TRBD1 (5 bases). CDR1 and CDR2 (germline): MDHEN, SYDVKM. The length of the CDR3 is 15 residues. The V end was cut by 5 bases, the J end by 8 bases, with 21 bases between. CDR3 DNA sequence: TGTGCCAGCAGTCTCCGGACGATCAGGGACTTAGAAGCTTTCTTT. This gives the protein CASSLRTIRDLEAFF.

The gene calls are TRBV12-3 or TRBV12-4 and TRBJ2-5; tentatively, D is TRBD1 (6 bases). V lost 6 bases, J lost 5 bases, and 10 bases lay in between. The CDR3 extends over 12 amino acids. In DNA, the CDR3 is TGTGCCAGCAGCGGGGACATGGAGACCCAGTACTTC. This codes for CASSGDMETQYF.

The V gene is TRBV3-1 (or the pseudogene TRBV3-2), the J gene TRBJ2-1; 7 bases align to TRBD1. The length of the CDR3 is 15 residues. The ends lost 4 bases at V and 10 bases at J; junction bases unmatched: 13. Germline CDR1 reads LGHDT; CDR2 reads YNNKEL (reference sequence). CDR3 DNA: TGTGCCAGCAGCCCTCTCGCAGGGGGTCCATGGGAGCAGTTCTTC. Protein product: CASSPLAGGPWEQFF.

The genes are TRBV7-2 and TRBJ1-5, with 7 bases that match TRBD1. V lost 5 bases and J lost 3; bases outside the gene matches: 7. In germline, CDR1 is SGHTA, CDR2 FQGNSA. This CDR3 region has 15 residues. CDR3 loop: CASSPYGTDNQPQHF. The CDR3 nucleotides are TGTGCCAGCAGCCCTTACGGGACAGACAATCAGCCCCAGCATTTT.

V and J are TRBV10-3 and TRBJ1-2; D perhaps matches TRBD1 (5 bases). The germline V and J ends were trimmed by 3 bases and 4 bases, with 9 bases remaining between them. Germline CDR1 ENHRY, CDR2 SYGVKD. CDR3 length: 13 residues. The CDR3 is CAISDRTTYGYTF. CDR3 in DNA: TGTGCCATCAGTGATAGGACAACCTATGGCTACACCTTC.

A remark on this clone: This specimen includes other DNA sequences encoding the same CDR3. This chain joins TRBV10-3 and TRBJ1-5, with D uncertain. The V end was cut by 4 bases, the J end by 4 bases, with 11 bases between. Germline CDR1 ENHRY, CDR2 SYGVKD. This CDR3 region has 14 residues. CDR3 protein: CAISVGGDNQPQHF. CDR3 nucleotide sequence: TGTGCCATCAGTGTCGGCGGGGATAATCAGCCCCAGCATTTT.

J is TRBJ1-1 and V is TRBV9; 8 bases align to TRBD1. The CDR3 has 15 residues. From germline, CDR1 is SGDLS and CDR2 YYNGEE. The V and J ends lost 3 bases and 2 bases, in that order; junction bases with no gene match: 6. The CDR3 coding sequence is TGTGCCAGCAGCGCCAACAGGGGGAGTAACACTGAAGCTTTCTTT. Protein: CASSANRGSNTEAFF.

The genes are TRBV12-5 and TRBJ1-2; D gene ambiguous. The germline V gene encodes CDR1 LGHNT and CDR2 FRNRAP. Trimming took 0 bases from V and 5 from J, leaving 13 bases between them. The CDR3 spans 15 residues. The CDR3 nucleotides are TGTGCTAGTGGTTTGGTACCAGTTCCAGGATATGGCTACACCTTC. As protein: CASGLVPVPGYGYTF.

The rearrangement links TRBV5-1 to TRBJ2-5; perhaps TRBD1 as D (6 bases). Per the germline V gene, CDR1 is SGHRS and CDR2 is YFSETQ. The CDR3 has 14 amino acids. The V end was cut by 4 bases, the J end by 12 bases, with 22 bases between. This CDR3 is CASSIDIQGSPEYF. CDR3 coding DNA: TGCGCCAGCAGCATTGATATACAGGGCTCCCCGGAGTACTTC.

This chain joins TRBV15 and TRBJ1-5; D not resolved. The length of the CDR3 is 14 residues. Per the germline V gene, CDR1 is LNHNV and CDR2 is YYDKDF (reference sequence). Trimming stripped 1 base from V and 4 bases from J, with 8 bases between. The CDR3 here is CATSRGGGNQPQHF. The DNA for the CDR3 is TGTGCCACCAGCAGAGGGGGAGGGAATCAGCCCCAGCATTTT.

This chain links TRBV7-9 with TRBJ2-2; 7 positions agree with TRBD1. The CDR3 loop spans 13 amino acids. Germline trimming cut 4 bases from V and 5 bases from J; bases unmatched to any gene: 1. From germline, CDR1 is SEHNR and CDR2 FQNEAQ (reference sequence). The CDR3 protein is CASSSTGTGELFF. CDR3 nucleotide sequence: TGTGCCAGCAGCTCGACAGGGACCGGGGAGCTGTTTTTT. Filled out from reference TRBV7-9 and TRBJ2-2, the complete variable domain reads DTGVSQNPRHKITKRGQNVTFRCDPISEHNRLYWYRQTLGQGPEFLTYFQNEAQLEKSRLLSDRFSAERPKGSFSTLEIQRTEQGDSAMYLCASSSTGTGELFFGEGSRLTVL.

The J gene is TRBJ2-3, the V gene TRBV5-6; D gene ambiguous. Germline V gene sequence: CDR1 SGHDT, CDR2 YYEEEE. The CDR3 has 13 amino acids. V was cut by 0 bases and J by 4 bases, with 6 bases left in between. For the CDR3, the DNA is TGTGCCAGCAGCTTGGCCGGAGCAGATACGCAGTATTTT. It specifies CASSLAGADTQYF. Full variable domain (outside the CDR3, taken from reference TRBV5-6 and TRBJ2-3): DAGVTQSPTHLIKTRGQQVTLRCSPKSGHDTVSWYQQALGQGPQFIFQYYEEEERQRGNFPDRFSGHQFPNYSSELNVNALLLGDSALYLCASSLAGADTQYFGPGTRLTVL.

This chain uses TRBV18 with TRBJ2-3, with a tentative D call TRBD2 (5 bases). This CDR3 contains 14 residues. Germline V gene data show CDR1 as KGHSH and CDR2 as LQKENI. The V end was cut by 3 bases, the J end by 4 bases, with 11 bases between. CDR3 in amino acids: CASSPTAEADTQYF. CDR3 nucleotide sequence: TGTGCCAGCTCACCCACAGCGGAGGCAGATACGCAGTATTTT.

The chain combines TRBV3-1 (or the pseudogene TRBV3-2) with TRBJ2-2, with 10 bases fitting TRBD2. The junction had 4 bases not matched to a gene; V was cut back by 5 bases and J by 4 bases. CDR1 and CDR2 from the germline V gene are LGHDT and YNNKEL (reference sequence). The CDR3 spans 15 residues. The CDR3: CASSFRTSGTGELFF. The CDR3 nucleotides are TGTGCCAGCAGCTTTCGGACTAGCGGCACCGGGGAGCTGTTTTTT.

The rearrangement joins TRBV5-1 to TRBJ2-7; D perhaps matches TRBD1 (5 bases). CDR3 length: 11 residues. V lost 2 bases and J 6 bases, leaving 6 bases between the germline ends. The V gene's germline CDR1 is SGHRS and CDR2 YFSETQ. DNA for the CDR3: TGCGCCAGCAGCTTCCAGGGCGAGCAGTACTTC. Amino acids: CASSFQGEQYF.

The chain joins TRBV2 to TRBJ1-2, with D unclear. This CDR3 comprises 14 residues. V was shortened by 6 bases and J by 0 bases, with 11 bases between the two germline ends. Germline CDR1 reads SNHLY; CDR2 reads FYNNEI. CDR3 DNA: TGTGCCAGCAGGGAGAACCAAGCTAACTATGGCTACACCTTC. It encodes CASRENQANYGYTF.

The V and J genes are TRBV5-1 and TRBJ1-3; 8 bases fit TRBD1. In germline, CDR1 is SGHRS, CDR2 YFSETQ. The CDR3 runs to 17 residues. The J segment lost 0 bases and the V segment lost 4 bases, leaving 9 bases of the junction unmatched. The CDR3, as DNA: TGCGCCAGCAGCGGGGGGACAGGACTCACCTCTGGAAACACCATATATTTT. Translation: CASSGGTGLTSGNTIYF.

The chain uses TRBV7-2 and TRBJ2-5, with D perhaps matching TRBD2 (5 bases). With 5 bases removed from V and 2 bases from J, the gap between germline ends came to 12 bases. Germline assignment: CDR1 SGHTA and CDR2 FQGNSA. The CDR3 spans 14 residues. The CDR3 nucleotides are TGTGCCAGCAGCCAAGGAGGCTTTCAAGAGACCCAGTACTTC. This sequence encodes CASSQGGFQETQYF.

In DNA, the CDR3 is TGTGCCAGCAGTTTACTCCGGGACAGTCATGGCTACACCTTC. Translation: CASSLLRDSHGYTF. The chain employs TRBV27 and TRBJ1-2, with 7 bases that match TRBD1. The CDR3 extends over 14 amino acids. From germline, CDR1 is MNHEY and CDR2 SMNVEV (reference sequence). With V trimmed by 2 bases and J by 6 bases, 6 bases remained unmatched.

CDR3 amino acids: CASSDRGSESPLHF. CDR3 DNA sequence: TGTGCCAGCAGTGACAGGGGATCAGAGTCACCCCTCCACTTT. The chain has TRBV6-1 and TRBJ1-6, with TRBD1 as a possible D gene (6 bases). V was trimmed by 3 bases and J by 10 bases, leaving 13 bases between them. The germline V gene has CDR1 MNHNS and CDR2 SASEGT. This CDR3 is 14 amino acids long.

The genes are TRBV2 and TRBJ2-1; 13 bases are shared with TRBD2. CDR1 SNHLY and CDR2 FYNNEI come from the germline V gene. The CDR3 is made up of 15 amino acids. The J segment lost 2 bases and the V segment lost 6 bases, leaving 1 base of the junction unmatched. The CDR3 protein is CASRGLAGTYNEQFF. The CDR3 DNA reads TGTGCCAGCAGGGGACTAGCGGGGACCTACAATGAGCAGTTCTTC.

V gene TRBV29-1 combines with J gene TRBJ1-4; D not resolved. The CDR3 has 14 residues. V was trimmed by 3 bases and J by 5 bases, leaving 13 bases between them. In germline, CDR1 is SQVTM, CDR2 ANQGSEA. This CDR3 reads CSVERTDSNEKLFF. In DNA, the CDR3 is TGCAGCGTTGAGCGGACGGACTCAAATGAAAAACTGTTTTTT. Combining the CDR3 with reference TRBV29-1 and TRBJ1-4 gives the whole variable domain SAVISQKPSRDICQRGTSLTIQCQVDSQVTMMFWYRQQPGQSLTLIATANQGSEATYESGFVIDKFPISRPNLTFSTLTVSNMSPEDSSIYLCSVERTDSNEKLFFGSGTQLSVL.

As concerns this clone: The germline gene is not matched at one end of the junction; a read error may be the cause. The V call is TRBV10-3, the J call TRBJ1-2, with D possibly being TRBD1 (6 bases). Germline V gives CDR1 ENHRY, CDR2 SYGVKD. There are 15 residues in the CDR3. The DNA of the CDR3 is TGTGCCATCGGTGAGGGGAACAGGGCTAATTATGGCTACACCTTC. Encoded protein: CAIGEGNRANYGYTF.